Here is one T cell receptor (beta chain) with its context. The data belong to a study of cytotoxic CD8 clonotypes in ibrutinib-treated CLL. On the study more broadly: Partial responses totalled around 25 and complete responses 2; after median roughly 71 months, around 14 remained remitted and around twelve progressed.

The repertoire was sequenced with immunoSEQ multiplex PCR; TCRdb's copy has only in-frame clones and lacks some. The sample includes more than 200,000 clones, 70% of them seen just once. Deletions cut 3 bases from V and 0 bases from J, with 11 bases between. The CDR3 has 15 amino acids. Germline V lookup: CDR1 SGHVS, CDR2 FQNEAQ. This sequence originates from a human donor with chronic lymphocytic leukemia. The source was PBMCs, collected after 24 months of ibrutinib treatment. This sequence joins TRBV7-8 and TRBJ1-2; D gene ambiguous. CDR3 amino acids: CASSLDRQPNYGYTF. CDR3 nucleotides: TGTGCCAGCAGCTTGGACCGACAACCTAACTATGGCTACACCTTC.